Described below is a single T cell receptor beta chain sequence and its context. The antigen is unknown. The data are from a study of pediatric ulcerative colitis. Study-level findings and limits: Clonal expansions reduced rectal repertoire diversity in acute severe colitis.

Generated by immunoSEQ multiplex PCR, the TCRdb table keeps only in-frame clones and is missing some. The sample lists 30,000 or so clones; approximately 78% were seen once. What was sequenced was blood. The receptor comes from a boy between 10 and 17 years old with severe ulcerative colitis.

Written as DNA, the CDR3 is TGCAGCGTCGGGTTCGCGGGGGGCGGCGGAAGTGGTGAGCAGTTCTTC. It specifies CSVGFAGGGGSGEQFF. The chain uses TRBV29-1 and TRBJ2-1, with TRBD2 matching 8 bases. The CDR3 runs 16 residues. Per the germline V gene, CDR1 is SQVTM and CDR2 is ANQGSEA. V was clipped by 6 bases and J by 9 bases; unmatched bases: 19.